Listed below are T cell receptor beta chains from one sample, sequenced in a study of blood T cell repertoires in COVID-19. The assay was immunoSEQ multiplex PCR, and TCRdb's table has in-frame clones only and misses some. In the table there are about 210,000 clones, about 86% of which are singletons. What was sequenced was peripheral blood. These receptors all stem from a man aged 55 to 70 who had recovered from COVID-19. CDR3s include the opening cysteine and the closing phenylalanine or tryptophan.

J gene | V gene | CDR3 length | CDR3 protein
TRBJ2-1 | TRBV7-8 | 14 | CASSLDLAAHEQFF
TRBJ1-5 | TRBV15 | 16 | CATSREGTDSNQPQHF
TRBJ2-3 | TRBV19 | 14 | CASKTGTSTDTQYF
TRBJ1-1 | TRBV6-5 | 14 | CASRPGTGWAEAFF
TRBJ1-2 | TRBV5-6 | 14 | CASSPKTGSYGYTF
TRBJ2-5 | TRBV2 | 11 | CASSERGTQYF
TRBJ2-7 | TRBV6-2/TRBV6-3 | 13 | CASSRQGSYEQYF
TRBJ2-1 | TRBV7-3 | 14 | CASGLADRYNEQFF
TRBJ1-3 | TRBV3-1/TRBV3-2 | 17 | CASSQVEQGAIGNTIYF
TRBJ1-2 | TRBV24-1 | 15 | CATSDGRQGDYGYTF
TRBJ1-1 | TRBV25-1 | 14 | CASSELSKNTEAFF
TRBJ1-5 | TRBV11-2 | 16 | CASSLLTGVDNQPQHF
TRBJ2-3 | TRBV28 | 12 | CASSLESDTQYF
TRBJ1-4 | TRBV25-1 | 13 | CASSRERGEKLFF
TRBJ1-3 | TRBV29-1 | 14 | CRELQGAAGNTIYF
TRBJ1-1 | TRBV10-3 | 12 | CAIRQGNTEAFF
TRBJ2-1 | TRBV2 | 17 | CASSEGFAGEGVDEQFF
TRBJ2-3 | TRBV7-8 | 15 | CASSRPGQGPDTQYF
TRBJ1-1 | TRBV28 | 12 | CASSTGLTEAFF
TRBJ2-2 | TRBV7-8 | 15 | CASSLALGSTGELFF
TRBJ2-5 | TRBV7-2 | 16 | CASSSRLAGARETQYF
TRBJ1-2 | TRBV10-3 | 14 | CAISEYTTSGGYTF
TRBJ2-1 | TRBV11-2 | 18 | CASSLGLAGVRFLNEQFF
TRBJ1-3 | TRBV5-5 | 14 | CASSSQSSGNTIYF
TRBJ1-1 | TRBV7-9 | 15 | CASRDKTGMNTEAFF
TRBJ2-3 | TRBV5-4 | 16 | CASSLMTSGSGNTQYF
TRBJ2-1 | TRBV19 | 14 | CASSPTVLYNEQFF
TRBJ2-1 | TRBV7-9 | 11 | CASSYLDEQFF
TRBJ2-3 | TRBV28 | 17 | CASSLIRQGVSTDTQYF
TRBJ2-7 | TRBV18 | 15 | CASSRPAGGLYEQYF
TRBJ2-1 | TRBV6-4 | 16 | CASSDSRTPKTCGQFF
TRBJ1-2 | TRBV4-3 | 14 | CASSGGAGGYGYTF
TRBJ1-1 | TRBV11-2 | 14 | CASSFRGGVTEAFF
TRBJ2-7 | TRBV6-1 | 14 | CASRSTGGEYEQYF
TRBJ1-2 | TRBV28 | 15 | CASSLYPSPREGYTF
TRBJ2-7 | TRBV11-2 | 18 | CASSPLEPSGGAWFEQYF
TRBJ2-1 | TRBV9 | 14 | CASSVASASNEQFF
TRBJ1-2 | TRBV5-1 | 15 | CASSGTSGDRGGYTF
TRBJ1-4 | TRBV7-2 | 14 | CASSSTGNNEKLFF
TRBJ2-6 | TRBV30 | 14 | CAWETGSGANVLTF
TRBJ2-7 | TRBV19 | 17 | CASRLRGGDNWNYEQYF
TRBJ2-5 | TRBV28 | 12 | CASAGDVETQYF
TRBJ2-5 | TRBV4-1 | 16 | CASSLEGPGSRETQYF
TRBJ1-2 | TRBV7-2 | 15 | CASSLRQGLISGYTF
TRBJ2-7 | TRBV7-2 | 15 | CASSYGTGTLGEQYF
TRBJ2-3 | TRBV14 | 17 | CASSQDKAGIGTDTQYF
TRBJ1-2 | TRBV27 | 13 | CASSLTQGYGYTF
TRBJ2-3 | TRBV7-9 | 15 | CASSAQGGGTDTQYF
TRBJ1-1 | TRBV7-8 | 13 | CASSLGTDTEAFF
TRBJ1-1 | TRBV20-1 | 11 | CSGVAVIEAFF
TRBJ1-1 | TRBV7-9 | 12 | CASNRQGGEAFF
TRBJ2-5 | TRBV7-3 | 16 | CASSLTPGRGQETQYF
TRBJ2-1 | TRBV10-1 | 14 | CASSESSGRPLQFF
TRBJ2-2 | TRBV10-1 | 16 | CASSELAGGRTGELFF
TRBJ1-6 | TRBV2 | 14 | CASLARFRNSPLHF